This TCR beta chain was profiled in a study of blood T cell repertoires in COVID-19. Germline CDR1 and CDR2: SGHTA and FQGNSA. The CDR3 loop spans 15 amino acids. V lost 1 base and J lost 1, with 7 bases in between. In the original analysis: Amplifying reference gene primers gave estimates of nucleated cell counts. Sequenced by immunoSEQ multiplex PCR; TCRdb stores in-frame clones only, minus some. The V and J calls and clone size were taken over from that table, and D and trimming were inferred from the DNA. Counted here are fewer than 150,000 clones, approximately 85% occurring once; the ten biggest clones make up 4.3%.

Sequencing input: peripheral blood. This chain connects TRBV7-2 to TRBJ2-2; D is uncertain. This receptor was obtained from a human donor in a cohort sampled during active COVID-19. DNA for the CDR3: TGTGCCAGCAGCTTAGGGCTTATGAACACCGGGGAGCTGTTTTTT. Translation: CASSLGLMNTGELFF.